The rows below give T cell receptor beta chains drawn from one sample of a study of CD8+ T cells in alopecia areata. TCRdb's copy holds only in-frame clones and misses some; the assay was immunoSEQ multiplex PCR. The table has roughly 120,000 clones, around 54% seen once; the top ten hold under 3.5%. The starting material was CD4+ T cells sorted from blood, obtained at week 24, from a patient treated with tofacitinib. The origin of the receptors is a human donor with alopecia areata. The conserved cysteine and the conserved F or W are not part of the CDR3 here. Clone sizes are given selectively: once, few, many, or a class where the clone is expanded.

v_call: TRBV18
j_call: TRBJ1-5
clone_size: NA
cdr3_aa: ASSPGTGNQPQH

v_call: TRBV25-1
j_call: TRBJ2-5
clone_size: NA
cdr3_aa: ASSVGRQSAQY

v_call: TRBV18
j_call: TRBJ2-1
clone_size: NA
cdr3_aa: ASSPPGLAGTANEQF

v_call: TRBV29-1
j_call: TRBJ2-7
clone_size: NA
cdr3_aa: SVGPGTGEQY

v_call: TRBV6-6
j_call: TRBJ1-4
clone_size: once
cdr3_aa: ASSYSGGVSEKLF

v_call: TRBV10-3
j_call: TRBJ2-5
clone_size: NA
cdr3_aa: AISDFSTSEETQY

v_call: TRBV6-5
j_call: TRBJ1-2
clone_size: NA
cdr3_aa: ASSNGVYGYT

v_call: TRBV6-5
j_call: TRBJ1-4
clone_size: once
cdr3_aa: ASRTTGVGEKLF

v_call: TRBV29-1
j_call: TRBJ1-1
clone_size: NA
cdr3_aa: SGQGQNTEAF

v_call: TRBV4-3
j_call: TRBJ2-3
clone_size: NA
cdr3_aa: ASSQQSSGTQY

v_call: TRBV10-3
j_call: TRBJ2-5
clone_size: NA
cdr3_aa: AISESTERGGHETQY

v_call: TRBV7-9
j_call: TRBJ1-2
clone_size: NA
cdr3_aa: ASMDGGGYGYT

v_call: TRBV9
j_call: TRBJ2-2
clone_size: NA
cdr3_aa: ASSVSSTLTGELF

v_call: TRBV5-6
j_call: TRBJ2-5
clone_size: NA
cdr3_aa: ASSVDGLQETQY

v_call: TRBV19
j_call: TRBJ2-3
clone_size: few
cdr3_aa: ASSAGSTQY

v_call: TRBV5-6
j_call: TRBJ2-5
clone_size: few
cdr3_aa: ASSFGRPPGTQY

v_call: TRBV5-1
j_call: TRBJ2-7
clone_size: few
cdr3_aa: ASSLDPSSFEQY

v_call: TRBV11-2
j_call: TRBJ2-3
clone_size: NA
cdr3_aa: ASSLVTDTQY

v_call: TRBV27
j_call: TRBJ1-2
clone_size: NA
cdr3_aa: ASSPSPGGVGGYT

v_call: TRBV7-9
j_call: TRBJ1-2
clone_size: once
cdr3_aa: ASSPQGVGYGYT

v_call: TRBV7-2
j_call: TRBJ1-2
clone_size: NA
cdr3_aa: ASSDYTKAGYT

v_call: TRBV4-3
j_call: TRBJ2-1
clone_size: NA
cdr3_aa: ASSQGTSDPNEQF

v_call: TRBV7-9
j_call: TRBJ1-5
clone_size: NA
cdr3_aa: ASSPTGWSINQPQH

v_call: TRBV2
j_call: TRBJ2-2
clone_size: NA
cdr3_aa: ASRREAGELF

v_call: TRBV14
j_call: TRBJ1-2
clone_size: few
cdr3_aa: ASSHRGNYGYT

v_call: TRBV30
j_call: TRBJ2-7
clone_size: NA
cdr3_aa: AWRGTGSYEQY

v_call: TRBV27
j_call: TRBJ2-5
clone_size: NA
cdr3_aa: ASSLRVGQETQY

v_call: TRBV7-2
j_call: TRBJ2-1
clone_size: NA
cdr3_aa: ASGPGRGNVEYNEQF

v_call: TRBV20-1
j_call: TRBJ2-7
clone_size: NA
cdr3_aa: SAQSHEQY

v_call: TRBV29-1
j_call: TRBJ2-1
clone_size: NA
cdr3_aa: SVMDRGRGEQF

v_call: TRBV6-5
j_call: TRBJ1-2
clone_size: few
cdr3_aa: ASSYSGTGHYGYT

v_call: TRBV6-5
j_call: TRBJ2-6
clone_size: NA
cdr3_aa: ASSSRNSGANVLT

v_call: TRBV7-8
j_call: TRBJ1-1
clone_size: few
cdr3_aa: ASSPRLGQGTRGTEAF

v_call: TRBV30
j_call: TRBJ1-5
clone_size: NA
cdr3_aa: AWSVRLDSNQPQH

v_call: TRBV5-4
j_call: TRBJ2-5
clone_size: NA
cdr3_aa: ASSLGTSGETQY

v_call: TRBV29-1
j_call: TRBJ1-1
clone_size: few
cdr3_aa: SVEVATQNTEAF

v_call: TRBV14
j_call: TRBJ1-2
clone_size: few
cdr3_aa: ASSHAGHYGYT

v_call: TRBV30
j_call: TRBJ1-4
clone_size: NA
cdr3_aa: AWSIQVEKLF

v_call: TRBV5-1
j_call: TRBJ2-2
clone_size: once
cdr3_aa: ASSDVQISGELF

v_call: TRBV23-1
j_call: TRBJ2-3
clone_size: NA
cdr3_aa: ASSQSTGTSGGYTQY

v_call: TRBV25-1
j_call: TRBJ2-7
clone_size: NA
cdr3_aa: ASSDSGGAPYEQY

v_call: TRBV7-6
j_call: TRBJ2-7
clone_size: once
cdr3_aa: ASSSGQGDYEQY

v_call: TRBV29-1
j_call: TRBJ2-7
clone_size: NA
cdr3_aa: SGGRGSYEQY

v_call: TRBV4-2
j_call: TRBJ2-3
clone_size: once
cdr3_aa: ASSPATSGGRDTQY

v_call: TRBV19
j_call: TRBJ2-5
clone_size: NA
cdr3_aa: ASSASGTTQETQY

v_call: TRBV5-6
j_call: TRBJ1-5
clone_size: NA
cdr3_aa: ASSLYTLEGSNQPQH

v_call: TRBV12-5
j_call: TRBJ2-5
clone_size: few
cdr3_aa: ASGLGGETQY

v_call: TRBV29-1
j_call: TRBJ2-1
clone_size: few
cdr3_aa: SAGTYNEQF

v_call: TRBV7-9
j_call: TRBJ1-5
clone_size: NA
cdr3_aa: ASSARQTNQPQH

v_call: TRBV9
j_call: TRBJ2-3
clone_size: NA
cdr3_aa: ASSGPGSTQY

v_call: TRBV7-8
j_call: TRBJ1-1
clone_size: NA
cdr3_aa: ASSRRREAGGTEAF

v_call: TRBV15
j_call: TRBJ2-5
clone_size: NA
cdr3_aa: ATSRDLGGETQY

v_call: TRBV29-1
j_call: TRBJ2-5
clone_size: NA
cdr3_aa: SVDRVGQETQY